These 7 T cell receptor beta chains were all obtained from the same sample, sequenced in a study of CD8 T cells in ankylosing spondylitis. TCRdb independently ran MiXCR on the 5' RACE reads; one entry per CDR3 protein. The sample comprises 7,500 to 10,000 distinct CDR3 sequences, 5% to 6.5% of which are singletons, and approximately 40% rests with the top ten. Material for sequencing was blood, either unsorted or a sorted T cell fraction (not recorded which). These receptors originate from a female donor with ankylosing spondylitis or in good health (not recorded which).

This clonotype occurred a few times. This sequence joins TRBV9 and TRBJ2-1, with D hard to call. The length of the CDR3 is 15 residues. V was cut by 4 bases and J by 0 bases, with 11 bases left in between. Per the germline V gene, CDR1 is SGDLS and CDR2 is YYNGEE. The CDR3 loop reads CASSQAGNSYNEQFF. The CDR3 DNA is TGTGCCAGCAGCCAAGCTGGGAACTCCTACAATGAGCAGTTCTTC.

This clonotype was observed at least ten times. The gene calls are TRBV9 and TRBJ1-6; D is ambiguous. The CDR3 is 13 amino acids. Trimming removed 7 bases from V and 6 bases from J, with 11 bases in between. Germline V gene data show CDR1 as SGDLS and CDR2 as YYNGEE. This CDR3 is CASSSPGNSPLHF. The CDR3 DNA is TGTGCCAGCTCCTCCCCGGGTAATTCACCCCTCCACTTT. The variable domain in full, completed from reference TRBV9 and TRBJ1-6, reads DSGVTQTPKHLITATGQRVTLRCSPRSGDLSVYWYQQSLDQGLQFLIQYYNGEERAKGNILERFSAQQFPDLHSELNLSSLELGDSALYFCASSSPGNSPLHFGNGTRLTVT.

This clonotype has a count of ten or more. The rearrangement links TRBV9 to TRBJ2-5, with 11 nucleotides matching TRBD1. V lost 3 bases and J lost 4; bases outside the gene matches: 2. Germline-derived CDR1 and CDR2 are SGDLS and YYNGEE. This CDR3 contains 14 residues. The CDR3 is CASSAGTGGETQYF. The CDR3 DNA reads TGTGCCAGCAGCGCCGGGACAGGGGGAGAGACCCAGTACTTC.

This clonotype is medium-sized (0.01 to 0.1%) by share. The rearrangement joins TRBV9 to TRBJ2-7; a weak D match, TRBD1 (5 bases). The CDR3 runs 15 residues. V shed 4 bases and J shed 5 bases, with 19 bases lying between them. Germline CDR1 is SGDLS and CDR2 is YYNGEE. The chain's CDR3 is CASSPPLGAQDEQYF. CDR3 nucleotide sequence: TGTGCCAGCAGCCCCCCGTTAGGGGCGCAGGACGAGCAGTACTTC.

Points on this clonotype: With a much larger clone just one base away, this may be a read error. This sequence joins TRBV9 and TRBJ2-7; D possibly corresponds to TRBD2 (7 bases). From germline, CDR1 is SGDLS and CDR2 YYNGEE. The V and J ends lost 2 bases and 0 bases respectively, with 12 bases between them. The CDR3 sequence is 15 residues long. CDR3 sequence: CASSVKGGISYEQYF. CDR3 coding DNA: TGTGCCAGCAGCGTGAAGGGGGGGATCTCCTACGAGCAGTACTTC. The whole variable domain, filled in from reference TRBV9 and TRBJ2-7, reads DSGVTQTPKHLITATGQRVTLRCSPRSGDLSVYWYQQSLDQGLQFLIQYYNGEERAKGNILERFSAQQFPDLHSELNLSSLELGDSALYFCASSVKGGISYEQYFGPGTRLTVT.

This clonotype was detected ten times or more. This chain links TRBV9 with TRBJ2-1; the match to TRBD2 covers 11 bases. The V and J ends lost 3 bases and 0 bases, in that order; junction bases with no gene match: 11. Per the germline V gene, CDR1 is SGDLS and CDR2 is YYNGEE. The CDR3 sequence is 19 residues long. CDR3 sequence reads: CASSGELAGVPSSYNEQFF. The CDR3 nucleotides read TGTGCCAGCAGCGGTGAACTAGCGGGGGTTCCGAGCTCCTACAATGAGCAGTTCTTC.

In its sample, this clonotype was seen many times. This chain connects TRBV9 to TRBJ2-4; D ambiguous. Germline assignment: CDR1 SGDLS and CDR2 YYNGEE. CDR3 length: 16 amino acids. Between the trimmed V and J ends, which lost 0 bases and 3 bases, there was a span of 13 bases. CDR3 in DNA: TGTGCCAGCAGCGTAGCCCCGGCCCTGGGCAAAAACATTCAGTACTTC. The encoded protein is CASSVAPALGKNIQYF.